The sequence of this TCR beta chain was determined in a study of CD8+ T cells in alopecia areata. Study summary: Treated patients swallowed 5 to 10 mg of oral tofacitinib twice daily. The study, taken as a whole, reports: In lesional scalp, particularly from alopecia totalis/universalis, clonality was higher than in normal scalp.

Extracted from the samples, RNA was reverse transcribed into cDNA to serve as the sequencing template. Assay: immunoSEQ multiplex PCR; the TCRdb copy retains only in-frame clones and omits some. The sample has more than 110,000 clones, about 60% seen once; the top ten hold around 6.6%. V lost 3 bases, J lost 10 bases, and 16 bases lay in between. CDR1 is GTSNPN, CDR2 SVGIG, per germline (reference sequence). The CDR3 is 14 residues long. This clone was observed a handful of times. Its specificity is not known. Collected material from alopecia areata patients comprised lesional scalp punch biopsies and peripheral blood. The sorting of PBMCs gave CD4+ and CD8+ T cells.

The input for sequencing was CD4+ T cells sorted from blood, taken at week 0. The TCR sequence derives from a human donor with alopecia areata. The J gene is TRBJ1-6, the V gene TRBV30, with D possibly being TRBD1 (6 bases). CDR3 nucleotide sequence: TGTGCCTGGAGAATACAGGGAGGAGGGTCACCCCTCCACTTT. It specifies CAWRIQGGGSPLHF.